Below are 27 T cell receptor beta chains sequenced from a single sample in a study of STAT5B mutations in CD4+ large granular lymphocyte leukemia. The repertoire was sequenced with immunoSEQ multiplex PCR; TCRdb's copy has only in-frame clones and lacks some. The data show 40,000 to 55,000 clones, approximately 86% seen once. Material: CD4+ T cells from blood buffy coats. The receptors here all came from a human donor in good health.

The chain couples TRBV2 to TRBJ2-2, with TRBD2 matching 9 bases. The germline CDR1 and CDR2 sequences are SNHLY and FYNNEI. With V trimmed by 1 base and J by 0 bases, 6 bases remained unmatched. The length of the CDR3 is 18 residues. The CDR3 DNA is TGTGCCAGCAGTGAAGAGGCGCTAGCGGGGTCGAACACCGGGGAGCTGTTTTTT. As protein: CASSEEALAGSNTGELFF.

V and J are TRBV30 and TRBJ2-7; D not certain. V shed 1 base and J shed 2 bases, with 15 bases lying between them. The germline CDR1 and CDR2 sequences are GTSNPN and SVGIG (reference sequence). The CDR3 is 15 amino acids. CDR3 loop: CAWSGGWRDTYEQYF. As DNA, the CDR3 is TGTGCCTGGAGTGGAGGATGGAGAGATACCTACGAGCAGTACTTC.

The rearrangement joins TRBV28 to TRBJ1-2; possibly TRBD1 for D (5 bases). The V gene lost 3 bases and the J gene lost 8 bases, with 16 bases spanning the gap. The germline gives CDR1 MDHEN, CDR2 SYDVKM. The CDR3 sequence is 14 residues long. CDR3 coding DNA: TGTGCCAGCAGTTTCCCTGGGACGCGCGGCGGCTACACCTTC. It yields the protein CASSFPGTRGGYTF.

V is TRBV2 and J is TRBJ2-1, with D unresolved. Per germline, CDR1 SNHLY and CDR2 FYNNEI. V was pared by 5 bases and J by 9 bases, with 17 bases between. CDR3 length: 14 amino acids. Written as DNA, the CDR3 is TGTGCCAGCAGTCTCCTTTTCAGCGCCCCTGAGCAGTTCTTC. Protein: CASSLLFSAPEQFF.

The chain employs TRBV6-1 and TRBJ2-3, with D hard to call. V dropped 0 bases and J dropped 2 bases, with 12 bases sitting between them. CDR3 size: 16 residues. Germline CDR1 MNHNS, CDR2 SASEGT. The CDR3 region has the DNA TGTGCCAGCAGTGAAGCTAGCATCTCGGCCACAGATACGCAGTATTTT. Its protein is CASSEASISATDTQYF.

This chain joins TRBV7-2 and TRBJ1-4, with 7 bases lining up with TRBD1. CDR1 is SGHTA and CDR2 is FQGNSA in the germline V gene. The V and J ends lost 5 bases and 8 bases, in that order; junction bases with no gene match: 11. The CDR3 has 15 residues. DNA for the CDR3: TGTGCCAGCAGCCAAAGGGGGCCCTCCACCGAAAAACTGTTTTTT. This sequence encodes CASSQRGPSTEKLFF.

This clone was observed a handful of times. The CDR3 loop is CASSLAQSLGGYTF. CDR3 bases: TGTGCCAGCAGTTTAGCACAGTCCCTGGGCGGCTACACCTTC. The chain employs TRBV2 and TRBJ1-2; D is uncertain. The V end lost 5 bases, the J end lost 8 bases, and 18 bases lay between the germline ends. The CDR3 loop spans 14 amino acids. Germline V gene data show CDR1 as SNHLY and CDR2 as FYNNEI.

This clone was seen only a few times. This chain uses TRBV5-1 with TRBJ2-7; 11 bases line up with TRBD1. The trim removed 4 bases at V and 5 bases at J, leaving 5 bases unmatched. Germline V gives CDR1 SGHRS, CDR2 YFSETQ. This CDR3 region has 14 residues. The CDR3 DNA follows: TGCGCCAGCAGCACGGACAGGGGGCTGAACGAGCAGTACTTC. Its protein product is CASSTDRGLNEQYF.

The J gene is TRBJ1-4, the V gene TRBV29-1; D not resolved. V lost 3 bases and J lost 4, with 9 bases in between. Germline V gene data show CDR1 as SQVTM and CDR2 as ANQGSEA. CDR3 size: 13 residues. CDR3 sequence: CSVEGGVNEKLFF. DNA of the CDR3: TGCAGCGTTGAGGGTGGGGTTAATGAAAAACTGTTTTTT.

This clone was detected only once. The CDR3 DNA reads as TGTGCAATCTCTCGGGGCGGGAGTACGATGGAGACCCAGTACTTC. Translation: CAISRGGSTMETQYF. The rearrangement joins TRBV2 to TRBJ2-5, with 7 positions matching TRBD2. This CDR3 comprises 15 residues. CDR1 is SNHLY and CDR2 is FYNNEI in the germline V gene.

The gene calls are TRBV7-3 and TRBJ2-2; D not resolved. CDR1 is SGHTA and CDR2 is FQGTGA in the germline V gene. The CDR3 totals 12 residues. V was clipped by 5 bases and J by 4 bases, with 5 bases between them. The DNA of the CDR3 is TGTGCCAGCAGCCCGGGCACCGGGGAGCTGTTTTTT. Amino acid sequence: CASSPGTGELFF.

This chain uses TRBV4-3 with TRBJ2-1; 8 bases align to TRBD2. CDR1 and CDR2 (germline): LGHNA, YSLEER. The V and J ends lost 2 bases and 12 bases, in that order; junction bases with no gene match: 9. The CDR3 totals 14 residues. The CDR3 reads CASSQSRPSGRQFF. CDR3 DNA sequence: TGCGCCAGCAGCCAAAGTAGACCTAGCGGGCGGCAGTTCTTC.

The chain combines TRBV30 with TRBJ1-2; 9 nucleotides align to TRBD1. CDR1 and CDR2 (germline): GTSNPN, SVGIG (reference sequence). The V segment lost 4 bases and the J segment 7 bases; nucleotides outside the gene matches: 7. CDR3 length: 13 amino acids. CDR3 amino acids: CAWTEQGAGGYTF. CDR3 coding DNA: TGTGCCTGGACCGAACAGGGGGCTGGTGGCTACACCTTC.

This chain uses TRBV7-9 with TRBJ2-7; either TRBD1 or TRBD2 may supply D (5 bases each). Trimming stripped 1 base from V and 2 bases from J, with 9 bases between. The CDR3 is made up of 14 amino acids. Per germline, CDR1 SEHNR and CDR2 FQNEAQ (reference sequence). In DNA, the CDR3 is TGTGCCAGCAGCTTAGGGGACGTACCCTACGAGCAGTACTTC. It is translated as CASSLGDVPYEQYF.

CDR3 nucleotide sequence: TGTGCCAGTAGTGGGGGGGGTTCCGCGCCTACCTACGAGCAGTACTTC. Its protein is CASSGGGSAPTYEQYF. This chain uses TRBV19 with TRBJ2-7; 7 bases line up with TRBD2. Germline values: CDR1 LNHDA, CDR2 SQIVND (reference sequence). The CDR3 spans 16 residues. The V segment lost 5 bases and the J segment 2 bases; nucleotides outside the gene matches: 12.

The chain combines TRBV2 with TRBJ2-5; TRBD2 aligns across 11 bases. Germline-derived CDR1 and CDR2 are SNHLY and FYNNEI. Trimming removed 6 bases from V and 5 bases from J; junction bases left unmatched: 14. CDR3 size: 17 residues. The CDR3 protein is CASRSGSTSGMGETQYF. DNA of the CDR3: TGTGCCAGCAGATCAGGATCGACTAGCGGGATGGGGGAGACCCAGTACTTC. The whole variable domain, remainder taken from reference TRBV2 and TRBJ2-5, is EPEVTQTPSHQVTQMGQEVILRCVPISNHLYFYWYRQILGQKVEFLVSFYNNEISEKSEIFDDQFSVERPDGSNFTLKIRSTKLEDSAMYFCASRSGSTSGMGETQYFGPGTRLLVL.

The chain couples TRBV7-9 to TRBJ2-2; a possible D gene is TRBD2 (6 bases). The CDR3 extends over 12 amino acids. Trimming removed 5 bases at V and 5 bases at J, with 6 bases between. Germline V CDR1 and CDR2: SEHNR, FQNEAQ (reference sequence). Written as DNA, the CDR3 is TGTGCCAGCAGCCGGGGGACCGGGGAGCTGTTTTTT. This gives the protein CASSRGTGELFF.

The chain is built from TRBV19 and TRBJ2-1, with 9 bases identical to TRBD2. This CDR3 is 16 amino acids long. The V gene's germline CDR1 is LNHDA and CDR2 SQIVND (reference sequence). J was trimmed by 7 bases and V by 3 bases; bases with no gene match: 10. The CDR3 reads CASSINLAGIYNEQFF. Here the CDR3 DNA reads TGTGCCAGTAGTATTAATCTAGCGGGGATATATAATGAGCAGTTCTTC.

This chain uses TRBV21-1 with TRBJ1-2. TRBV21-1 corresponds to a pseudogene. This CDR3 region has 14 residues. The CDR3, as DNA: TGTGCCAGCAGCAAACGCCCGTGCTGGTATGGCTACACCTTC. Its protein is CASSKRPCWYGYTF.

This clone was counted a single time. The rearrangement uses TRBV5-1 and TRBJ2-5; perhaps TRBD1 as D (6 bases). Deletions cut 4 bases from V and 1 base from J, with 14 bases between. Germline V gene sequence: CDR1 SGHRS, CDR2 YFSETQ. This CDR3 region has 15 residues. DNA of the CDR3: TGCGCCAGCAGCCCCTGGACAGTGCTCCAAGAGACCCAGTACTTC. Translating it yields CASSPWTVLQETQYF.

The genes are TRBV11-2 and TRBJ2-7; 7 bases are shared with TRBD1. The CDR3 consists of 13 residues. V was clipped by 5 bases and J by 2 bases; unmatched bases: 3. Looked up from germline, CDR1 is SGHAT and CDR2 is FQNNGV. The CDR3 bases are TGTGCCAGCAGCCGGGACAGTCCCTACGAGCAGTACTTC. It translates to CASSRDSPYEQYF. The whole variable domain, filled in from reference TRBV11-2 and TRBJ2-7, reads EAGVAQSPRYKIIEKRQSVAFWCNPISGHATLYWYQQILGQGPKLLIQFQNNGVVDDSQLPKDRFSAERLKGVDSTLKIQPAKLEDSAVYLCASSRDSPYEQYFGPGTRLTVT.

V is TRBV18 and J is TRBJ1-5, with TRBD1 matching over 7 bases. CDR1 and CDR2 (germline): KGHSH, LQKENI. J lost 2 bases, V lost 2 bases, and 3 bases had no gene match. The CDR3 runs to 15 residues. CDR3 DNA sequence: TGTGCCAGCTCACCAGGACAGGCCCGCAATCAGCCCCAGCATTTT. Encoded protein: CASSPGQARNQPQHF. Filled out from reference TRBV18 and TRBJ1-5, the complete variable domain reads NAGVMQNPRHLVRRRGQEARLRCSPMKGHSHVYWYRQLPEEGLKFMVYLQKENIIDESGMPKERFSAEFPKEGPSILRIQQVVRGDSAAYFCASSPGQARNQPQHFGDGTRLSIL.

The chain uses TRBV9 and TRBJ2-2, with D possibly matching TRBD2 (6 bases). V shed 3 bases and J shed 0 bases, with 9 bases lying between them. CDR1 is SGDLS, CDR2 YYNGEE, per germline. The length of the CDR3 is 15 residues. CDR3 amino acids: CASSAGTSNTGELFF. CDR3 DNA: TGTGCCAGCAGCGCCGGGACTTCGAACACCGGGGAGCTGTTTTTT. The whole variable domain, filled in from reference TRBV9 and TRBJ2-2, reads DSGVTQTPKHLITATGQRVTLRCSPRSGDLSVYWYQQSLDQGLQFLIQYYNGEERAKGNILERFSAQQFPDLHSELNLSSLELGDSALYFCASSAGTSNTGELFFGEGSRLTVL.

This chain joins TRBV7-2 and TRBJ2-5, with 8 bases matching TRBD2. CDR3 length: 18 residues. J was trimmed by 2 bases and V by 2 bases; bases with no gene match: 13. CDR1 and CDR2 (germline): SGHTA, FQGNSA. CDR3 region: CASSLIAGGPLLQETQYF. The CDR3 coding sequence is TGTGCCAGCAGCTTAATTGCGGGAGGCCCCCTTTTACAAGAGACCCAGTACTTC.

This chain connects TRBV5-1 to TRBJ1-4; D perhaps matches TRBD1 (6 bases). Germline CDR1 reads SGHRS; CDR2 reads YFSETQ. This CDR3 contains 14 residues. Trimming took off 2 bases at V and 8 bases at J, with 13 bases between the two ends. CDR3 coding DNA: TGCGCCAGCAGCTTCGGCAGGGGAGGGGAAAAACTGTTTTTT. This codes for CASSFGRGGEKLFF.

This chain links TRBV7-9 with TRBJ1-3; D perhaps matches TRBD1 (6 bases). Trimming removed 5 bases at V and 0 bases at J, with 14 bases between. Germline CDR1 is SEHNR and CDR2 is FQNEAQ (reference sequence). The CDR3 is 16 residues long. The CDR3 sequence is CASSPQAGVSGNTIYF. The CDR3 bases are TGTGCCAGCAGCCCCCAGGCAGGGGTCTCTGGAAACACCATATATTTT.

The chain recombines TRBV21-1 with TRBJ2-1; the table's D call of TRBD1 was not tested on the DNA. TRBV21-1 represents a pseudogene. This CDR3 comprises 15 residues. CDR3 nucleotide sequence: TGTGCCAGCAGATACCTACAGGGGAGCCGTAATGAGCAGTTCTTC. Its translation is CASRYLQGSRNEQFF.